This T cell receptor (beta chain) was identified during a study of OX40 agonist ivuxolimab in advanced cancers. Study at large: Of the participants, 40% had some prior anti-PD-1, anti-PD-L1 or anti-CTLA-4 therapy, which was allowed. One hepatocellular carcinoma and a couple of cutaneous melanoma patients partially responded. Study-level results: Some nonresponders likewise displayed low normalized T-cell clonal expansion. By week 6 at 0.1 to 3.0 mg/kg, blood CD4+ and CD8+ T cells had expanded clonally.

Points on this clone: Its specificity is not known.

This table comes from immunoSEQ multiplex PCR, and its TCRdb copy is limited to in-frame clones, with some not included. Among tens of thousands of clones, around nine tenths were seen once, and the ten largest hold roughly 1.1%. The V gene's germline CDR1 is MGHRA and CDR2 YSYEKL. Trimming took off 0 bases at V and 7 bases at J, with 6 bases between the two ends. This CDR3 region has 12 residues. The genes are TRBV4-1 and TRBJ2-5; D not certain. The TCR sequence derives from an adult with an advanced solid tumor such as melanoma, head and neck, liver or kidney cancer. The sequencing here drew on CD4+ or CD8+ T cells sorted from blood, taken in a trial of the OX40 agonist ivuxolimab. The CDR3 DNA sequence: TGCGCCAGCAGCCAAGAATATGGGACCCAGTACTTC. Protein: CASSQEYGTQYF.